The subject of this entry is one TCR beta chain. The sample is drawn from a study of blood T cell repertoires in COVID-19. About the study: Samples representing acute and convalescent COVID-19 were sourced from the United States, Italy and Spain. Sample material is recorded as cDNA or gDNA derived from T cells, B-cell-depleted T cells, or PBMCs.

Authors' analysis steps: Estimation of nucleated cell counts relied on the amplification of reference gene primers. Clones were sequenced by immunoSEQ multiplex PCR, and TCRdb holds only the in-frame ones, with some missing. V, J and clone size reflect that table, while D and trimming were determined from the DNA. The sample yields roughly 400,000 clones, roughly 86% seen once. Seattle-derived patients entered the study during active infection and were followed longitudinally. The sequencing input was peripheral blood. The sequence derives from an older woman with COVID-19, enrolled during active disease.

The CDR3 DNA sequence: TGTGCCAGCAGTTACCCTACCGGGACAGGGGGCTCTGGGGCCAACGTCCTGACTTTC. Translation gives CASSYPTGTGGSGANVLTF. The chain has TRBV6-2 or TRBV6-3 and TRBJ2-6, with 11 nucleotides matching TRBD1. The ends lost 2 bases at V and 0 bases at J; junction bases unmatched: 6. The CDR3 extends over 19 amino acids. Germline values: CDR1 MNHEY, CDR2 SVGEGT.